The 3 T cell receptor beta chains below all came from one sample that was sequenced in a study of Ad26.COV2.S vaccination and SARS-CoV-2 variants. Only in-frame clones appear in the TCRdb table, and some are missing; sequencing was by immunoSEQ multiplex PCR. The sample comprises fewer than 600,000 clones, 89% of which are singletons, and 1.7% rests with the top ten. Noted treatment: some 20 received Ad26.COV2.S at low or high dose, single or two shots; 5 received placebo; per-sample allocation not given. Sample collection was performed on day 63 after the first vaccine or placebo injection. Source: peripheral blood, taken in a trial of Ad26.COV2.S vaccine versus placebo. The receptor set was obtained from a person aged 18-65 years who received the Ad26.COV2.S COVID-19 vaccine or a placebo.

In its sample, this clone was seen once. The rearrangement uses TRBV28 and TRBJ1-4; D is perhaps TRBD1 (6 bases). In germline, CDR1 is MDHEN, CDR2 SYDVKM. The CDR3 covers 16 residues. V was clipped by 1 base and J by 8 bases, with 17 bases between them. CDR3 sequence: CASSLYRARKGEKLFF. The DNA for the CDR3 is TGTGCCAGCAGTTTATACAGGGCCAGGAAGGGAGAAAAACTGTTTTTT.

V usage is TRBV11-2 and J usage is TRBJ2-5; D uncertain. The CDR3 length is 12 residues. Germline CDR1 and CDR2: SGHAT and FQNNGV. V was clipped by 4 bases and J by 7 bases, with 10 bases between them. CDR3 nucleotide sequence: TGTGCCAGCAGCTACGGGCATGGGACCCAGTACTTC. Translating it yields CASSYGHGTQYF.

This clone was seen a single time. This chain links TRBV6-5 with TRBJ2-7; tentative D call: TRBD1 (7 bases). This CDR3 region has 13 residues. Germline V gene sequence: CDR1 MNHEY, CDR2 SVGAGI. Trimming removed 6 bases at V and 2 bases at J, with 11 bases between. This chain's CDR3 is CASRRDRTYEQYF. As DNA, the CDR3 is TGTGCCAGCAGGCGGGACAGAACCTACGAGCAGTACTTC.